One TCR beta chain is described in this entry. Its antigen is still unknown. Using quantitative 5'-RACE with molecular barcodes, the authors made TCR beta libraries. In TCRdb, the 5' RACE reads were re-called with MiXCR into one record per CDR3 protein. The table lists about 840,000 distinct CDR3 sequences, approximately 12% of them singletons. The sample comes from a study of CD8 T cells in ankylosing spondylitis. Points from the study as a whole: What seemed typical of ankylosing spondylitis blood was a TCR beta motif built from several highly homologous variants.

The ends were cut back, 3 bases at V and 2 bases at J, with 15 bases in the middle. CDR3 length equals 15 residues. Germline CDR1 is DFQATT and CDR2 is SNEGSKA (reference sequence). This TCR was sampled from a male donor with ankylosing spondylitis. Sample: blood, either unsorted or a sorted T cell fraction (not recorded which). This chain uses TRBV20-1 with TRBJ2-3; D perhaps matches TRBD1 (5 bases). The CDR3 DNA reads TGCAGTGCTAGTATTGTAACAGGCTCCACAGATACGCAGTATTTT. Translating gives CSASIVTGSTDTQYF.